Below, 25 T cell receptor beta chains from the same sample are listed, as sequenced in a study of neurological immune-mediated disorders (dated by TCRdb to the late 2010s). Libraries were built with 5' RACE. For sequencing, an Illumina HiSeq 2500 was employed. The public reads were quality trimmed at Q25 with fastp and then assembled into clones with MiXCR by TCRdb, keeping productive beta chains. Rows merge per CDR3 protein into single entries with the most common DNA and genes. Counted in this sample were about 50,000 distinct CDR3 sequences; approximately 16% of them appeared once. Clones ranked in the top ten supply 4% to 4.5% of the sample. The sequenced sample was PBMCs. The receptor source for this set is a man in his 60s in good health.

The chain couples TRBV27 to TRBJ2-2; D not certain. V was pared by 6 bases and J by 6 bases, with 20 bases between. Germline CDR1 MNHEY, CDR2 SMNVEV (reference sequence). This CDR3 has 16 residues. CDR3 sequence: CASRRTNTLTPGELFF. CDR3 DNA sequence: TGTGCCAGCAGGAGAACGAACACCCTCACACCCGGGGAGCTGTTTTTT.

This clonotype was seen many times. J is TRBJ2-1 and V is TRBV29-1; 8 bases are shared with TRBD2. Germline V gene data show CDR1 as SQVTM and CDR2 as ANQGSEA. This CDR3 has 15 residues. Trimming removed 3 bases from V and 5 bases from J; junction bases left unmatched: 9. The CDR3 region is CSVDILGLEHNEQFF. CDR3 DNA: TGCAGCGTTGATATTTTGGGACTAGAGCACAATGAGCAGTTCTTC.

The table lists this clonotype with many counts. V is TRBV21-1 and J is TRBJ1-2; the table's D call of TRBD1 was not tested on the DNA. TRBV21-1 is annotated as a pseudogene. The CDR3 spans 15 residues. CDR3 region: CASSRETGEYGGYTF. CDR3 nucleotide sequence: TGTGCCAGCAGCCGGGAGACAGGGGAGTATGGTGGCTACACCTTC.

This clonotype appeared many times. The CDR3 loop reads CSVDGQSSYNEQFF. As DNA, the CDR3 is TGCAGCGTTGATGGGCAAAGCTCCTACAATGAGCAGTTCTTC. V usage is TRBV29-1 and J usage is TRBJ2-1, with unresolved D. Deletions cut 3 bases from V and 0 bases from J, with 9 bases between. This CDR3 is built from 14 residues. The germline gives CDR1 SQVTM, CDR2 ANQGSEA.

A remark on this clonotype: The CDR3 carries no conserved terminal phenylalanine or tryptophan, so it likely arises from a read error. The limits of the CDR3 on the DNA are not certain, so only TCRdb's listed CDR3 is given. The CDR3 sequence is CSARPPYEHYL. The rearrangement links TRBV20-1 to TRBJ2-7. The CDR3 is 11 residues long, ends included. Germline values: CDR1 DFQATT, CDR2 SNEGSKA (reference sequence).

This clonotype occurred many times. This sequence joins TRBV5-1 and TRBJ1-4; D uncertain. The CDR3 is made up of 15 amino acids. The germline V gene encodes CDR1 SGHRS and CDR2 YFSETQ. The V gene lost 0 bases and the J gene lost 0 bases, with 6 bases spanning the gap. CDR3 coding DNA: TGCGCCAGCAGCTTGGCCGGCGCAACTAATGAAAAACTGTTTTTT. Residues: CASSLAGATNEKLFF.

Many counts were recorded for this clonotype. The chain recombines TRBV27 with TRBJ1-2; 7 bases are a match to TRBD1. The V segment lost 4 bases and the J segment 7 bases; nucleotides outside the gene matches: 12. The germline gives CDR1 MNHEY, CDR2 SMNVEV (reference sequence). There are 15 residues in the CDR3. CDR3 in amino acids: CASSSQGGSLGGYTF. The CDR3 DNA reads TGTGCCAGCAGTTCCCAGGGGGGGTCCCTAGGTGGCTACACCTTC.

The table lists this clonotype with many counts. The rearrangement uses TRBV20-1 and TRBJ2-7; 8 bases fit TRBD1. J lost 7 bases, V lost 0 bases, and 8 bases had no gene match. From germline, CDR1 is DFQATT and CDR2 SNEGSKA (reference sequence). CDR3 length: 14 amino acids. The chain's CDR3 is CSAREGTGVGEQYF. In DNA, the CDR3 is TGCAGTGCTAGAGAAGGGACAGGCGTCGGGGAGCAGTACTTC.

The sample holds many counts of this clonotype. The rearrangement joins TRBV20-1 to TRBJ2-7, with TRBD2 identical over 13 bases. Germline values: CDR1 DFQATT, CDR2 SNEGSKA (reference sequence). V was clipped by 3 bases and J by 6 bases; unmatched bases: 14. The CDR3 spans 17 residues. CDR3 in DNA: TGCAGTGCTAGCCCAACCGGGACTAGCGGGATGTGGGGCGAGCAGTACTTC. This codes for CSASPTGTSGMWGEQYF.

This clonotype has at least ten counts. The rearrangement links TRBV12-3 or TRBV12-4 to TRBJ2-7; D remains unclear. The CDR3 is made up of 14 amino acids. Trimming cost V 5 bases and J 1 base, with 12 bases left between them. The CDR3 is CASSRRLGSYEQYF. CDR3 nucleotide sequence: TGTGCCAGCAGTAGGCGTCTTGGGTCCTACGAGCAGTACTTC.

The chain recombines TRBV20-1 with TRBJ2-2, with 8 bases fitting TRBD2. The CDR3 loop spans 14 amino acids. Trimming at V came to 6 bases and at J to 3 bases, leaving 6 bases not matched to a gene. Germline CDR1 is DFQATT and CDR2 is SNEGSKA (reference sequence). The CDR3 reads CSATGRGDTGELFF. CDR3 bases: TGCAGTGCAACCGGGAGGGGAGACACCGGGGAGCTGTTTTTT.

This clonotype was seen at least ten times. This rearrangement joins TRBV3-1 to TRBJ2-5; D is possibly TRBD2 (5 bases). CDR1 is LGHDT, CDR2 YNNKEL, per germline (reference sequence). The ends were cut back, 1 base at V and 5 bases at J, with 8 bases in the middle. This CDR3 contains 13 residues. CDR3 sequence: CASSQGTRETQYF. The CDR3 bases are TGTGCCAGCAGCCAAGGGACTCGGGAGACCCAGTACTTC.

This clonotype was seen many times. DNA of the CDR3: TGTGCCAGCAGCTTAGGGGGGAATAATCAGCCCCAGCATTTT. This encodes CASSLGGNNQPQHF. The chain carries TRBV7-2 and TRBJ1-5; D might be TRBD1 (5 bases). Germline V CDR1 and CDR2: SGHTA, FQGNSA. Trimming took off 1 base at V and 4 bases at J, with 8 bases between the two ends. CDR3 length: 14 amino acids. Drawing the rest from reference TRBV7-2 and TRBJ1-5, the complete variable domain is GAGVSQSPSNKVTEKGKDVELRCDPISGHTALYWYRQSLGQGLEFLIYFQGNSAPDKSGLPSDRFSAERTGGSVSTLTIQRTQQEDSAVYLCASSLGGNNQPQHFGDGTRLSIL.

The chain employs TRBV7-6 and TRBJ1-2; a weak D match, TRBD1 (5 bases). V was pared by 9 bases and J by 8 bases, with 16 bases between. Germline CDR1 is SGHVS and CDR2 is FNYEAQ. CDR3 size: 12 residues. DNA of the CDR3: TGTGCCAGTAGCCCTGGGGACCTCGGCTACACCTTC. It codes for CASSPGDLGYTF.

This clonotype was recorded many times. The chain is built from TRBV5-4 and TRBJ1-1; 7 nucleotides match TRBD1. Germline lookup yields CDR1 SGHNT and CDR2 YYREEE (reference sequence). The V and J ends lost 0 bases and 2 bases, in that order; junction bases with no gene match: 7. This CDR3 contains 16 residues. The CDR3 DNA is TGTGCCAGCAGCTTGGCGGGTAGAGGGGGCAACACTGAAGCTTTCTTT. The encoded protein is CASSLAGRGGNTEAFF.

At least ten counts were recorded for this clonotype. This chain's CDR3 is CASSLPLTGDNEQFF. CDR3 coding DNA: TGCGCCAGCAGCTTGCCCCTAACAGGGGACAATGAGCAGTTCTTC. This chain links TRBV5-1 with TRBJ2-1, with 7 bases that match TRBD1. The CDR3 sequence is 15 residues long. Germline values: CDR1 SGHRS, CDR2 YFSETQ. V was pared by 1 base and J by 5 bases, with 6 bases of the junction left unmatched.

The sample holds one count of this clonotype. The chain uses TRBV20-1 and TRBJ2-7; D may be TRBD2 (5 bases). The germline V and J ends were trimmed by 3 bases and 2 bases, with 14 bases remaining between them. From germline, CDR1 is DFQATT and CDR2 SNEGSKA (reference sequence). CDR3 length: 14 amino acids. The chain's CDR3 is CSASWTEDAYEQYF. CDR3 DNA: TGCAGTGCTAGTTGGACTGAGGACGCCTACGAGCAGTACTTC.

This clonotype was found many times. V usage is TRBV12-3 or TRBV12-4 and J usage is TRBJ1-6; a possible D gene is TRBD1 (6 bases). V was clipped by 6 bases and J by 13 bases, with 19 bases between them. The CDR3 is made up of 14 amino acids. In DNA, the CDR3 is TGTGCCAGCAGGTCACTCGGGGGCCCTTCCCCCCTCCACTTT. Protein product: CASRSLGGPSPLHF.

The table lists this clonotype with many counts. V and J are TRBV28 and TRBJ1-1; no reliable D call. Trimming stripped 8 bases from V and 3 bases from J, with 19 bases between. The CDR3 extends over 15 amino acids. The germline V gene has CDR1 MDHEN and CDR2 SYDVKM. The CDR3 nucleotides are TGTGCCAGCTCGGTCCCCAGCCTTGGAGACACTGAAGCTTTCTTT. Translated: CASSVPSLGDTEAFF.

This clonotype was counted ten times or more. V usage is TRBV6-5 and J usage is TRBJ1-1; 8 nucleotides line up with TRBD1. CDR1 is MNHEY and CDR2 is SVGAGI in the germline V gene. The junction had 7 bases not matched to a gene; V was cut back by 6 bases and J by 4 bases. The length of the CDR3 is 14 residues. CDR3 DNA: TGTGCCAGCAGCCCGGACAGGGACGGCACTGAAGCTTTCTTT. Translating gives CASSPDRDGTEAFF.

This clonotype was seen ten or more times. The chain recombines TRBV29-1 with TRBJ2-3; 8 bases fit TRBD2. The CDR3 spans 14 residues. With V trimmed by 7 bases and J by 3 bases, 9 bases remained unmatched. The germline gives CDR1 SQVTM, CDR2 ANQGSEA. The CDR3 is CSAQREGRTDTQYF. The CDR3 DNA reads as TGCAGCGCCCAACGGGAGGGCCGGACAGATACGCAGTATTTT.

The table lists this clonotype with many counts. The chain links TRBV6-8 to TRBJ1-5; maybe TRBD1 (5 bases). V was pared by 7 bases and J by 5 bases, with 24 bases between. The CDR3 is made up of 17 amino acids. Germline lookup yields CDR1 MNHGY and CDR2 SAAAGT. The CDR3 loop reads CASIYGSRDSSDQPQHF. CDR3 sequence (DNA): TGTGCCAGCATCTACGGGAGCAGGGACTCCTCGGATCAGCCCCAGCATTTT.

This clonotype was recorded many times. The J gene is TRBJ2-1, the V gene TRBV5-1; TRBD2 matches at 7 bases. This CDR3 is 14 amino acids long. Germline V gene sequence: CDR1 SGHRS, CDR2 YFSETQ. J lost 4 bases, V lost 4 bases, and 5 bases had no gene match. The CDR3 DNA is TGCGCCAGCAGCGGACTGGGACTATACAATGAGCAGTTCTTC. Translating gives CASSGLGLYNEQFF.

V usage is TRBV3-1 and J usage is TRBJ2-5; D perhaps matches TRBD2 (5 bases). The germline CDR1 and CDR2 sequences are LGHDT and YNNKEL (reference sequence). The CDR3 runs 14 residues. V was trimmed by 3 bases and J by 0 bases, leaving 8 bases between them. DNA for the CDR3: TGTGCCAGCAGCCAGGGGAGATACCAAGAGACCCAGTACTTC. This translates into CASSQGRYQETQYF.

The chain combines TRBV5-4 with TRBJ2-5; D is uncertain. With 0 bases removed from V and 9 bases from J, the gap between germline ends came to 9 bases. Germline V gene data show CDR1 as SGHNT and CDR2 as YYREEE (reference sequence). The CDR3 spans 12 residues. In DNA, the CDR3 is TGTGCCAGCAGCTTGGGGAGAGAACCCCAGTACTTC. Translating gives CASSLGREPQYF.